The next 29 T cell receptor beta chains were all read from a single sample in a study of T cell repertoires in cytomegalovirus infection (dated by TCRdb to between 2017 and 2020). Data came from an Illumina HiSeq 1500. Using fastp trimming at Q25 and MiXCR clonotype assembly, TCRdb reanalyzed the public sequencing data and kept in-frame beta chains. Duplicate CDR3 protein sequences are folded into a single record with the most common DNA and genes. For this sample the table gives a few hundred thousand distinct CDR3 sequences, of which more than 8% were detected only once. About 4.5% of the sample comes from the top ten. Sequencing input: PBMCs. Receptors were obtained from a human donor in good health (CMV status not recorded). Some clones in this sample may be carry-over from other donors' samples.

This clonotype turned up a few times. This chain joins TRBV20-1 and TRBJ2-3; 13 bases map to TRBD2. The germline CDR1 and CDR2 sequences are DFQATT and SNEGSKA (reference sequence). Trimming cost V 0 bases and J 3 bases; bases outside gene matches: 12. The CDR3 runs 19 residues. CDR3 coding DNA: TGCAGTGCTAGAGATTCCCGATCTGGACTAGCGGGAGTAACAGATACGCAGTATTTT. Its translation is CSARDSRSGLAGVTDTQYF.

This clonotype was counted at least ten times. The chain recombines TRBV19 with TRBJ1-6; D is unclear. Germline-derived CDR1 and CDR2 are LNHDA and SQIVND (reference sequence). Trimming pared 0 bases from V and 8 bases from J, leaving 11 bases between. This CDR3 has 15 residues. The CDR3 DNA reads as TGTGCCAGTAGTATAGAATCCGGGATTCATTCACCCCTCCACTTT. It specifies CASSIESGIHSPLHF.

This clonotype has a count of ten or more. The J gene is TRBJ1-1, the V gene TRBV6-2 or TRBV6-3, with D hard to call. Germline loops: CDR1 MNHEY, CDR2 SVGEGT. The CDR3 totals 13 residues. Trimming pared 5 bases from V and 6 bases from J, leaving 13 bases between. In DNA, the CDR3 is TGTGCCAGCAGTGCCGGGATAGGCGCTGAAGCTTTCTTT. Its translation: CASSAGIGAEAFF.

The CDR3 bases are TGTGCCAGCAGTTTACTAGCGGGAGTTGGTGAGCAGTTCTTC. Translated: CASSLLAGVGEQFF. The chain is built from TRBV27 and TRBJ2-1; 10 bases align to TRBD2. CDR1 and CDR2 (germline): MNHEY, SMNVEV (reference sequence). This CDR3 has 14 residues. The V and J ends lost 2 bases and 9 bases, in that order; junction bases with no gene match: 4.

V gene TRBV19 combines with J gene TRBJ2-6; D is perhaps TRBD2 (5 bases). The V gene lost 8 bases and the J gene lost 0 bases, with 8 bases spanning the gap. The CDR3 contains 14 residues. CDR1 and CDR2 from the germline V gene are LNHDA and SQIVND (reference sequence). CDR3 coding DNA: TGTGCCAGTGGACTTATCTCTGGGGCCAACGTCCTGACTTTC. It yields the protein CASGLISGANVLTF.

The rearrangement joins TRBV7-8 to TRBJ1-6; unclear D gene. With 1 base removed from V and 7 bases from J, the gap between germline ends came to 17 bases. Germline V CDR1 and CDR2: SGHVS, FQNEAQ. The length of the CDR3 is 17 residues. The CDR3 sequence: CASSLELRSILNSPLHF. Here the CDR3 DNA reads TGTGCCAGCAGCTTAGAGTTGAGAAGCATACTGAATTCACCCCTCCACTTT.

A few counts support this clonotype. The chain links TRBV7-2 to TRBJ1-2; TRBD1 matches at 8 bases. Trimming removed 2 bases from V and 5 bases from J; junction bases left unmatched: 10. Per the germline V gene, CDR1 is SGHTA and CDR2 is FQGNSA. The CDR3 consists of 16 residues. CDR3 coding DNA: TGTGCCAGCAGCTTACAGCAGGGGGCACTCTCATATGGCTACACCTTC. Its protein product is CASSLQQGALSYGYTF.

This clonotype was found once. For the CDR3, the DNA is TGTGCCAGCAGTCAGACAGAGCTCACCGGGGAGCTGTTTTTT. This gives the protein CASSQTELTGELFF. This chain connects TRBV25-1 to TRBJ2-2; TRBD1 might be the D (5 bases). Germline V CDR1 and CDR2: MGHDK, SYGVNS. Trimming took off 5 bases at V and 4 bases at J, with 11 bases between the two ends. This CDR3 is built from 14 residues. Based on the CDR3 plus reference TRBV25-1 and TRBJ2-2, the full variable domain is EADIYQTPRYLVIGTGKKITLECSQTMGHDKMYWYQQDPGMELHLIHYSYGVNSTEKGDLSSESTVSRIRTEHFPLTLESARPSHTSQYLCASSQTELTGELFFGEGSRLTVL.

This chain links TRBV6-6 with TRBJ2-2; no clear D. Trimming stripped 7 bases from V and 2 bases from J, with 2 bases between. The CDR3 runs 11 residues. Germline CDR1 and CDR2: MNHNY and SVGAGI (reference sequence). In DNA form, the CDR3 reads TGTGCCAGCATCAACACCGGGGAGCTGTTTTTT. It translates to CASINTGELFF.

This clonotype was counted a few times. This chain connects TRBV18 to TRBJ2-7; a possible D gene is TRBD1 (6 bases). V was clipped by 3 bases and J by 3 bases, with 12 bases between them. Germline CDR1 and CDR2: KGHSH and LQKENI. CDR3 length equals 14 residues. In DNA form, the CDR3 reads TGTGCCAGCTCACCTGACGACAGGTACTACGAGCAGTACTTC. Protein: CASSPDDRYYEQYF.

This clonotype has a count of ten or more. The chain links TRBV11-2 to TRBJ1-4; D gene unclear. This CDR3 spans 14 amino acids. In germline, CDR1 is SGHAT, CDR2 FQNNGV. The V gene lost 5 bases and the J gene lost 8 bases, with 15 bases spanning the gap. CDR3 in amino acids: CASSPSEGWEKLFF. The CDR3 coding sequence is TGTGCCAGCAGCCCTTCTGAGGGTTGGGAAAAACTGTTTTTT.

This clonotype showed up just a few times. The J gene is TRBJ2-1, the V gene TRBV6-5, with 12 bases that match TRBD2. The ends lost 0 bases at V and 2 bases at J; junction bases unmatched: 2. The germline gives CDR1 MNHEY, CDR2 SVGAGI. The CDR3 has 17 residues. The chain's CDR3 is CASSYSLAGGPYNEQFF. The CDR3 DNA reads as TGTGCCAGCAGTTACTCTCTAGCGGGAGGGCCCTACAATGAGCAGTTCTTC.

This clonotype showed up many times. The chain joins TRBV10-3 to TRBJ1-2; D is possibly TRBD1 (6 bases). Germline CDR1 reads ENHRY; CDR2 reads SYGVKD. Trimming removed 6 bases from V and 4 bases from J, with 18 bases in between. The CDR3 runs 15 residues. The CDR3 spells CAIRLQGSTGYGYTF. The CDR3 DNA reads TGTGCCATCAGGTTGCAGGGGTCGACTGGCTATGGCTACACCTTC.

This clonotype came up many times. The CDR3 region has the DNA TGTGCCAGCAGCTCCTGGGTGGGTCAGCCCCAGCATTTT. Protein product: CASSSWVGQPQHF. The J gene is TRBJ1-5, the V gene TRBV7-2; D call uncertain. The CDR3 length is 13 residues. Germline V CDR1 and CDR2: SGHTA, FQGNSA. V was clipped by 4 bases and J by 6 bases, with 10 bases between them.

The V and J genes are TRBV28 and TRBJ2-2, with D perhaps matching TRBD2 (5 bases). Germline CDR1 is MDHEN and CDR2 is SYDVKM. The CDR3 has 15 amino acids. Trimming cost V 6 bases and J 6 bases, with 17 bases left between them. The CDR3 DNA is TGTGCCAGCAGCCCTGTCCGGGAAAAGGCCGGGGAGCTGTTTTTT. Protein sequence: CASSPVREKAGELFF.

V is TRBV7-6 and J is TRBJ2-7; no clear D. V was pared by 5 bases and J by 2 bases, with 13 bases between. The CDR3 runs 14 residues. Germline CDR1 is SGHVS and CDR2 is FNYEAQ. This chain's CDR3 is CASSPGLGPYEQYF. The CDR3 nucleotides read TGTGCCAGCAGCCCCGGCCTTGGGCCCTACGAGCAGTACTTC.

This clonotype was recorded at least ten times. V and J are TRBV7-2 and TRBJ2-7; D ambiguous. V lost 1 base and J 2 bases, leaving 12 bases between the germline ends. In germline, CDR1 is SGHTA, CDR2 FQGNSA. CDR3 length equals 15 residues. The DNA of the CDR3 is TGTGCCAGCAGCTTAGAGGCTGTGGGGACCTACGAGCAGTACTTC. It specifies CASSLEAVGTYEQYF.

The table lists this clonotype with many counts. The rearrangement uses TRBV7-2 and TRBJ1-2, with D perhaps TRBD1 (5 bases). The CDR3 covers 15 residues. CDR1 and CDR2 (germline): SGHTA, FQGNSA. V shed 6 bases and J shed 7 bases, with 21 bases lying between them. DNA for the CDR3: TGTGCCAGCAGAACCGGCGGTGGGGGGGTTATTGGCTACACCTTC. It yields the protein CASRTGGGGVIGYTF.

This clonotype came up a few times. This chain links TRBV15 with TRBJ2-5; D uncertain. In germline, CDR1 is LNHNV, CDR2 YYDKDF (reference sequence). The CDR3 consists of 14 residues. The germline V and J ends were trimmed by 2 bases and 2 bases, with 9 bases remaining between them. The CDR3 reads CATSRWRRQETQYF. In DNA, the CDR3 is TGTGCCACCAGCAGATGGCGGAGACAAGAGACCCAGTACTTC.

This clonotype was seen many times. The chain uses TRBV6-5 and TRBJ1-1, with 10 positions matching TRBD1. Trimming removed 3 bases from V and 0 bases from J; junction bases left unmatched: 10. Germline V gene data show CDR1 as MNHEY and CDR2 as SVGAGI. This CDR3 is built from 18 residues. CDR3 nucleotide sequence: TGTGCCAGCAGTTATCACGTAGGGACAGGGGTAGTGAACACTGAAGCTTTCTTT. This translates into CASSYHVGTGVVNTEAFF.

The V call is TRBV12-3 or TRBV12-4, the J call TRBJ2-5; weak D call: TRBD1 (6 bases). The CDR3 contains 14 residues. Trimming shortened V by 0 bases and J by 7 bases, and 12 bases separated the two germline ends. The CDR3 sequence: CASSLAGAPGTQYF. The DNA of the CDR3 is TGTGCCAGCAGTTTAGCGGGGGCCCCGGGGACCCAGTACTTC.

There are a few counts of this clonotype. The rearrangement joins TRBV5-1 to TRBJ2-3, with D perhaps matching TRBD2 (6 bases). Germline CDR1 and CDR2: SGHRS and YFSETQ. The V gene lost 4 bases and the J gene lost 0 bases, with 12 bases spanning the gap. This CDR3 is built from 15 residues. The CDR3 DNA reads TGCGCCAGCAGCCGGGACTCCGATAGCACAGATACGCAGTATTTT. Amino acids: CASSRDSDSTDTQYF.

This clonotype was observed a few times. The rearrangement links TRBV4-1 to TRBJ2-3; no clear D. V gave up 1 base and J gave up 8 bases, with 7 bases separating them. Germline assignment: CDR1 MGHRA and CDR2 YSYEKL. The CDR3 has 12 amino acids. This chain's CDR3 is CASSQGVGTQYF. CDR3 nucleotides: TGCGCCAGCAGCCAAGGGGTGGGTACGCAGTATTTT.

V gene TRBV7-2 combines with J gene TRBJ2-3; D call uncertain. With 3 bases removed from V and 7 bases from J, the gap between germline ends came to 8 bases. Germline V gene lookup returns CDR1 SGHTA and CDR2 FQGNSA. CDR3 length equals 12 residues. The CDR3 nucleotides read TGTGCCAGCAGCTTCCTTCAGAATACGCAGTATTTT. This sequence encodes CASSFLQNTQYF.

The V and J genes are TRBV6-5 and TRBJ1-6, with 7 bases aligning to TRBD1. The ends lost 7 bases at V and 7 bases at J; junction bases unmatched: 10. Per the germline V gene, CDR1 is MNHEY and CDR2 is SVGAGI. The CDR3 extends over 15 amino acids. The CDR3 region has the DNA TGTGCCAGCACCCCGACAGGGACACCAAATTCACCCCTCCACTTT. It encodes CASTPTGTPNSPLHF.

This chain links TRBV19 with TRBJ1-1; 7 nucleotides line up with TRBD1. CDR1 and CDR2 (germline): LNHDA, SQIVND (reference sequence). The CDR3 totals 13 residues. V was pared by 5 bases and J by 6 bases, with 6 bases of the junction left unmatched. As DNA, the CDR3 is TGTGCCAGTAGTTCCAGGGGGAAGGCTGAAGCTTTCTTT. Its translation: CASSSRGKAEAFF.

This clonotype was observed at least ten times. The chain joins TRBV20-1 to TRBJ2-5, with TRBD1 as a possible D gene (6 bases). CDR1 and CDR2 (germline): DFQATT, SNEGSKA (reference sequence). The CDR3 loop spans 14 amino acids. Trimming shortened V by 0 bases and J by 5 bases, and 13 bases separated the two germline ends. The CDR3 loop is CSARDRGRGETQYF. In DNA, the CDR3 is TGCAGTGCTAGAGATCGGGGTAGGGGGGAGACCCAGTACTTC.

This clonotype was counted ten times or more. The chain links TRBV15 to TRBJ1-5; D not certain. The CDR3 spans 12 residues. V lost 0 bases to trimming and J lost 4 bases, with 1 base between them. The germline CDR1 and CDR2 sequences are LNHNV and YYDKDF (reference sequence). The DNA of the CDR3 is TGTGCCACCAGCAGAGAGAATCAGCCCCAGCATTTT. Its translation is CATSRENQPQHF.

This clonotype appeared many times. The chain is built from TRBV2 and TRBJ1-4; D is undetermined. V was clipped by 3 bases and J by 8 bases, with 16 bases between them. The CDR3 consists of 15 residues. The V gene's germline CDR1 is SNHLY and CDR2 FYNNEI. CDR3 DNA: TGTGCCAGCAGTGAGTTTCGCAACCCTGGGGAAAAACTGTTTTTT. This gives the protein CASSEFRNPGEKLFF.